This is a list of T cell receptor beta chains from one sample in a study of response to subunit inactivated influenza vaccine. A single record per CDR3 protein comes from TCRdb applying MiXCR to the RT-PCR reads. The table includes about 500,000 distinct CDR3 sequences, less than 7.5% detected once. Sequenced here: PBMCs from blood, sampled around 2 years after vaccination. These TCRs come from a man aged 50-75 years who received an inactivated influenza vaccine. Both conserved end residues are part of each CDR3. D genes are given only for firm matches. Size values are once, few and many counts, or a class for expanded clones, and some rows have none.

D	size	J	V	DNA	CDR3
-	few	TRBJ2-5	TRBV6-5	TGTGCCAGCAGTTACCTCACAGGGAAAGCGGAGACCCAGTACTTC	CASSYLTGKAETQYF
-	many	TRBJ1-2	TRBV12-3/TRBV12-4	TGTGCCAGCAATCCTCCAGACCGAGATAACGGCTATGGCTACACCTTC	CASNPPDRDNGYGYTF
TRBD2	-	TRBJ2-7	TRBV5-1	TGCGCCAGCAGCGTGACTAGCGGGGGGGAACAGTACTTC	CASSVTSGGEQYF
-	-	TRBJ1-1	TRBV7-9	TGTGCCGGCAGCCTCGAATGGAACACTGAAGCTTTCTTT	CAGSLEWNTEAFF
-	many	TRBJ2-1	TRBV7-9	TGTGCCAGCAGCTTAAAACAGAGCTCCTACAATGAGCAGTTCTTC	CASSLKQSSYNEQFF
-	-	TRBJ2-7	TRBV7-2	TGTGCCAGCAGCTTAGCGCAAGGGCAGGGCTACGAGCAGTACTTC	CASSLAQGQGYEQYF
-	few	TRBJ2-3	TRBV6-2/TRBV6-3	TGTGCCAGCAGTTGGAGGACAACTACAGATACGCAGTATTTT	CASSWRTTTDTQYF
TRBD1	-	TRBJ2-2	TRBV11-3	TGTGCCAGCAGCCTCCGGACAGGTTCCACCGGGGAGCTGTTTTTT	CASSLRTGSTGELFF
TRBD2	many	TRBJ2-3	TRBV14	TGTGCCAGCAGCCAAGGAGCTAGCGGGTACACAGATACGCAGTATTTT	CASSQGASGYTDTQYF
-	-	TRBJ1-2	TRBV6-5	TGTGCCAGCAGTTACTCACAGGGTCTGAACTATGGCTACACCTTC	CASSYSQGLNYGYTF
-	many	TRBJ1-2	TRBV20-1	TGCAGTGTCCCCGGGGAGGGGCGGACCTATGGCTACACCTTC	CSVPGEGRTYGYTF
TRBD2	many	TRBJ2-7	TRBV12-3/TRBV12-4	TGTGCCAGCAGTTTGGTAGCGGGAGGGTACGAGCAGTACTTC	CASSLVAGGYEQYF
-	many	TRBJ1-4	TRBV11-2	TGTGCCAGCAGCTTAGGGCGGAATGAAAAACTGTTTTTT	CASSLGRNEKLFF
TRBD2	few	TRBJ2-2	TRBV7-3	TGTGCCAGCAGCCAGTCACTAGCGGGAGTGTCCACCGGGGAGCTGTTTTTT	CASSQSLAGVSTGELFF
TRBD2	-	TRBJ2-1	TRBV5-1	TGCGCCAGCAGCTTGGCCGAGGGGCTAGCGGGAGGACAGCAGTTCTTC	CASSLAEGLAGGQQFF
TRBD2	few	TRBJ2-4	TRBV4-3	TGCGCCAGCAGCCAAGATCGGGGGAGGGCCCGTGGAAACATTCAGTACTTC	CASSQDRGRARGNIQYF
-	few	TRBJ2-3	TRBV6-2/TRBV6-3	TGTGCCAGCAGTTACGGCGGGCCAACAGATACGCAGTATTTT	CASSYGGPTDTQYF
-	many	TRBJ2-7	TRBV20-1	TGCAGTGCTAGGGAGGATAACGAGCAGTACTTC	CSAREDNEQYF
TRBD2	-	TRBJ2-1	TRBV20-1	TGCAGTGCTAGAGGCGGGAGGCCCGAGCAGTTCTTC	CSARGGRPEQFF
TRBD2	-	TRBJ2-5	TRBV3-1	TGTGCCACTCGACTAGCGGGGTCCCAAGAGACCCAGTACTTC	CATRLAGSQETQYF
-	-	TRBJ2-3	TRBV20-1	TGCAGTGCTAGAGTGGGCGACTCCCCGGGCACAGATACGCAGTATTTT	CSARVGDSPGTDTQYF
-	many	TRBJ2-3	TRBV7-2	TGTGCCAGCAGGACATCTAGCACAGATACGCAGTATTTT	CASRTSSTDTQYF
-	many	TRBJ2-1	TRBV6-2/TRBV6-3	TGTGCCAGCAGTCTAAGAACTAGCAGTGAGCAGTTCTTC	CASSLRTSSEQFF
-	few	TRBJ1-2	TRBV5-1	TGCGCCAGCAGCTTGGAGGTGCCCTACACCTTC	CASSLEVPYTF
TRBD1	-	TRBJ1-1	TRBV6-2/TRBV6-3	TGTGCCAGTCAACAGGGGACTGAAGCTTTCTTT	CASQQGTEAFF
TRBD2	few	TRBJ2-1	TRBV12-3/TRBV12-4	TGTGCCAGCAGCAACGGACTAGCGGGGACGAGCTCCTACAATGAGCAGTTCTTC	CASSNGLAGTSSYNEQFF
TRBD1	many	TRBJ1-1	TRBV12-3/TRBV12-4	TGTGCCAGCAGCCCGACCGGGACAGCGAACACTGAAGCTTTCTTT	CASSPTGTANTEAFF
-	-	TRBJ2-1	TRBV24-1	TGTGCCACCAGTGATGAGGGATCAGCATTATTACGCTCCTACAATGAGCAGTTCTTC	CATSDEGSALLRSYNEQFF
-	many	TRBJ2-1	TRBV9	TGTGCCAGCAGCGTAACGGGCTCCTACAATGAGCAGTTCTTC	CASSVTGSYNEQFF
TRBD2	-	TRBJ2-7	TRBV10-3	TGTGCCATCAGTGCTAGCGGGAGCCCGGAGCAGTACTTC	CAISASGSPEQYF
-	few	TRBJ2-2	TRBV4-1	TGCGCCAGCAGCCAAGTTTTTGAGATTTCGAACACCGGGGAGCTGTTTTTT	CASSQVFEISNTGELFF
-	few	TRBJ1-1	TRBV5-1	TGCGCCAGTCACCCCGGGGCAGGGAACACTGAAGCTTTCTTT	CASHPGAGNTEAFF
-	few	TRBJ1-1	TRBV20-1	TGCAGTGCTAGCTCTGCGTCTCGGACTGAAGCTTTCTTT	CSASSASRTEAFF
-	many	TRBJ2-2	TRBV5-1	TGCGCCAGCAGCTCGACTCAGGGCACCGGGGAGCTGTTTTTT	CASSSTQGTGELFF
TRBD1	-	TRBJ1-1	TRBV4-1	TGCGCCAGCAGTTCGACGGGACAGGGGTACACTGAAGCTTTCTTT	CASSSTGQGYTEAFF
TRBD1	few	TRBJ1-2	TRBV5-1	TGCGCCAGCAGCTTGGTTTCAGGGGGCGCCGCCCTAACTAACTATGGCTACACCTTC	CASSLVSGGAALTNYGYTF
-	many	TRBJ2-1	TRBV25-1	TGTGCCAGCAGTGCGGGACCTGGGGAGCAGTTCTTC	CASSAGPGEQFF
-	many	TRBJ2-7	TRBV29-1	TGCAGCGTTGCCCAGGGGACCTACGAGCAGTACTTC	CSVAQGTYEQYF
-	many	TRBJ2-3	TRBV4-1	TGCGCCAGCAGCCAAGTGAGTACTGGCACAGATACGCAGTATTTT	CASSQVSTGTDTQYF
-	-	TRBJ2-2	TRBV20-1	TGCAGTGCGCGCTCCTTTGTGGGGATGAACACCGGGGAGCTGTTTTTT	CSARSFVGMNTGELFF
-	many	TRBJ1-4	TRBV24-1	TGTGCCACCAGTGATTCTGGAAAACTGTTTTTT	CATSDSGKLFF
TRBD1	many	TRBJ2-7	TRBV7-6	TGTGCCAGCAGCCCCGGCCGAGGGACAGGGAAGTCCGAGCAGTACTTC	CASSPGRGTGKSEQYF
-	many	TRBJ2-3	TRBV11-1	TGTGCCAGCAGCTTTGGCCACACAGATACGCAGTATTTT	CASSFGHTDTQYF
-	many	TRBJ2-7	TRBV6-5	TGTGCCAGCAGTTACTCGCCAGTTTCCTACGAGCAGTACTTC	CASSYSPVSYEQYF
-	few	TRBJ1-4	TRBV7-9	TGTGCCAGCAGCTCGAGGCTTGGCGGTAATGAAAAACTGTTTTTT	CASSSRLGGNEKLFF
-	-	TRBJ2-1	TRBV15	TGTGCCACCAGCAGATACCGACTTGAGCAGTTCTTC	CATSRYRLEQFF
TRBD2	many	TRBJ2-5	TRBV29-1	TGCTCTGGCGGGAGGGCCGGAGAGACCCAGTACTTC	CSGGRAGETQYF
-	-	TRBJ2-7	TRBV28	TGTGCCAGCAGTTTAAGAAAGTTTCCTCCCTACGAGCAGTACTTC	CASSLRKFPPYEQYF
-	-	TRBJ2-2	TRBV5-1	TGCGCCAGCAGCTTGATGGACACCGGGGAGCTGTTTTTT	CASSLMDTGELFF
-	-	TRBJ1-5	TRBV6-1	TGTGCCAGCAGTCAGGTCCGGGCGAACAATCAGCCCCAGCATTTT	CASSQVRANNQPQHF
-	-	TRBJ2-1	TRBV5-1	TGCGCCAGCAGCTTGGTATTGGGGCCTACCAGGGAGCAGTTCTTC	CASSLVLGPTREQFF
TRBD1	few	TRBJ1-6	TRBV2	TGTGCCAGTAAACAGGGGAGAGCTAATTCACCCCTCCACTTT	CASKQGRANSPLHF
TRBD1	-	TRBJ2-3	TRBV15	TGTGCCACCAGCGGGGGACAGCACACAGATACGCAGTATTTT	CATSGGQHTDTQYF
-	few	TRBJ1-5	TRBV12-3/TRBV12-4	TGTGCCAGCAGTGGGGACCGGTATAGCAATCAGCCCCAGCATTTT	CASSGDRYSNQPQHF
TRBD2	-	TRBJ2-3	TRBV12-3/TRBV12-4	TGTGCCAGCAGTCAGACCGGGACTAGCTCAGATACGCAGTATTTT	CASSQTGTSSDTQYF
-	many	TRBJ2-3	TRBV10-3	TGTGCCATCAGTGCCTACAGCACAGATACGCAGTATTTT	CAISAYSTDTQYF
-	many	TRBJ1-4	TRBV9	TGTGCCAGCAGCGTAGGGGTCACATTAAATGAAAAACTGTTTTTT	CASSVGVTLNEKLFF
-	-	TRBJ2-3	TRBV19	TGTGCCAGTAGTATAGACCGGGACACAGATACGCAGTATTTT	CASSIDRDTDTQYF
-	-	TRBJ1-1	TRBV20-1	TGCAGTGTAGCAGCCATGAACACTGAAGCTTTCTTT	CSVAAMNTEAFF
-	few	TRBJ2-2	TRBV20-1	TGCAGTGCTAGAGAAAAGAACACCGGGGAGCTGTTTTTT	CSAREKNTGELFF